The 20 T cell receptor beta chains given below trace back to one sample, sequenced in a study of cytomegalovirus exposure and HLA in healthy donors. The primer mix had 60 Vbeta and 13 Jbeta primers. Assay used: immunoSEQ multiplex PCR; TCRdb lists only in-frame clones, some missing. In the table there are under 200,000 clones, around 77% of which are singletons. The sample was PBMCs. The receptors originated from a man in his fifties or sixties in good health and CMV-seronegative.

The chain uses TRBV6-1 and TRBJ2-7; 7 bases match TRBD2. The CDR3 is 13 amino acids. The germline CDR1 and CDR2 sequences are MNHNS and SASEGT. After removal of 4 bases from V and 2 bases from J, the junction contained 2 bases not matched to a gene. The CDR3 nucleotides read TGTGCCAGCAGTGCTAGCGGTACCTACGAGCAGTACTTC. Protein product: CASSASGTYEQYF.

This chain connects TRBV27 to TRBJ2-7; tentatively, D is TRBD1 (7 bases). The CDR3 runs to 17 residues. The V gene's germline CDR1 is MNHEY and CDR2 SMNVEV (reference sequence). V was trimmed by 2 bases and J by 6 bases, leaving 23 bases between them. The CDR3 loop reads CASSLGPPTGTSGEQYF. CDR3 DNA sequence: TGTGCCAGCAGTTTAGGCCCCCCGACAGGGACTTCCGGCGAGCAGTACTTC.

On this clone itself: The sample contains more than one DNA sequence encoding this CDR3. V and J are TRBV5-1 and TRBJ2-1, with 7 bases lining up with TRBD2. CDR1 SGHRS and CDR2 YFSETQ come from the germline V gene. The CDR3 spans 15 residues. Losses at the gene ends were 0 bases for V and 1 base for J; bases not matched to a gene: 1. The CDR3 DNA follows: TGCGCCAGCAGCTTGGTCGGGGGGTCCTACAATGAGCAGTTCTTC. As protein: CASSLVGGSYNEQFF.

The chain couples TRBV7-9 to TRBJ2-4; 9 bases match TRBD2. Germline CDR1 and CDR2: SEHNR and FQNEAQ (reference sequence). The CDR3 covers 19 residues. The J segment lost 1 base and the V segment lost 5 bases, leaving 15 bases of the junction unmatched. The CDR3 region is CASSLIAGEGVLAKNIQYF. The CDR3 DNA is TGTGCCAGCAGCCTAATAGCGGGAGAGGGGGTCCTGGCCAAAAACATTCAGTACTTC.

This clone showed up just a few times. The chain uses TRBV5-4 and TRBJ2-7; 7 nucleotides align to TRBD1. The germline V gene encodes CDR1 SGHNT and CDR2 YYREEE (reference sequence). V trimming: 2 bases; J trimming: 6 bases; junction bases outside the gene matches: 14. The CDR3 covers 16 residues. CDR3 in amino acids: CASSLQGLPPVPEQYF. In DNA form, the CDR3 reads TGTGCCAGCAGCTTACAGGGGTTGCCACCCGTTCCCGAGCAGTACTTC.

This clone has a single count. The V call is TRBV29-1, the J call TRBJ2-7; 11 nucleotides line up with TRBD1. This CDR3 region has 17 residues. From germline, CDR1 is SQVTM and CDR2 ANQGSEA. The V segment lost 4 bases and the J segment 1 base; nucleotides outside the gene matches: 12. The CDR3 reads CSVGGQGARGWSYEQYF. DNA of the CDR3: TGCAGCGTTGGAGGACAGGGGGCGCGAGGTTGGTCCTACGAGCAGTACTTC.

This clone is a singleton in its sample. V and J are TRBV4-2 and TRBJ2-1; TRBD1 matches 7 bases. The CDR3 totals 14 residues. V shed 2 bases and J 8 bases; nucleotides not matched to a gene: 6. From germline, CDR1 is LGHNA and CDR2 YNFKEQ. As DNA, the CDR3 is TGTGCCAGCAGCCAATCCCAGGGGGTCGATGAGCAGTTCTTC. Translation: CASSQSQGVDEQFF.

This rearrangement joins TRBV21-1 to TRBJ2-5; TRBD1, as called in the table, went unchecked against the DNA. TRBV21-1 is classified as a pseudogene. The CDR3 has 16 amino acids. The DNA of the CDR3 is TGTGCCAGCAGCAATGAAAACAGGGGATTCCCGGAGACCCAGTACTTC. Protein product: CASSNENRGFPETQYF.

The chain employs TRBV5-4 and TRBJ2-2, with D possibly being TRBD2 (5 bases). Germline V gives CDR1 SGHNT, CDR2 YYREEE (reference sequence). Trimming removed 4 bases at V and 2 bases at J, with 12 bases between. This CDR3 is 15 amino acids long. The CDR3 is CASSRDYYNTGELFF. CDR3 DNA: TGTGCCAGCAGCCGTGACTACTACAACACCGGGGAGCTGTTTTTT.

This clone appeared a few times. Here the CDR3 reads CASSSLGARAQHF. CDR3 nucleotides: TGTGCCAGCAGTTCTCTGGGTGCCAGGGCCCAGCATTTT. J is TRBJ1-5 and V is TRBV6-5; D is perhaps TRBD1 (5 bases). The length of the CDR3 is 13 residues. The ends were cut back, 4 bases at V and 11 bases at J, with 15 bases in the middle. Germline V gene sequence: CDR1 MNHEY, CDR2 SVGAGI.

This sequence joins TRBV29-1 and TRBJ2-5, with 10 bases lining up with TRBD1. Germline V lookup: CDR1 SQVTM, CDR2 ANQGSEA. Losses at the gene ends were 5 bases for V and 4 bases for J; bases not matched to a gene: 7. This CDR3 comprises 14 residues. The CDR3 protein is CSVPRDRGAETQYF. CDR3 coding DNA: TGCAGCGTTCCTAGGGACAGGGGAGCAGAGACCCAGTACTTC.

V and J are TRBV19 and TRBJ2-4; 7 bases agree with TRBD1. This CDR3 has 12 residues. The germline V gene has CDR1 LNHDA and CDR2 SQIVND (reference sequence). V dropped 7 bases and J dropped 9; count of bases not matched to a gene: 6. The CDR3 loop reads CASKTGSGIQYF. CDR3 DNA sequence: TGTGCCAGTAAGACAGGGTCCGGCATTCAGTACTTC.

This clone was detected a few times. The genes are TRBV14 and TRBJ2-1; D not resolved. Trimming took 4 bases from V and 7 from J, leaving 8 bases between them. CDR1 and CDR2 from the germline V gene are SGHDN and FVKESK. The CDR3 has 12 amino acids. The CDR3 region is CASSPFSNEQFF. DNA of the CDR3: TGTGCCAGCAGCCCCTTTTCGAATGAGCAGTTCTTC.

CDR3 in amino acids: CASSGDSPGSYNSPLHF. For the CDR3, the DNA is TGTGCCAGCAGCGGGGACAGCCCCGGGTCCTATAATTCACCCCTCCACTTT. The chain employs TRBV2 and TRBJ1-6, with TRBD1 identical over 7 bases. Germline V gene sequence: CDR1 SNHLY, CDR2 FYNNEI. Trimming removed 6 bases from V and 1 base from J; junction bases left unmatched: 9. The CDR3 is made up of 17 amino acids. The entire variable domain, with the rest obtained from reference TRBV2 and TRBJ1-6, is as follows: EPEVTQTPSHQVTQMGQEVILRCVPISNHLYFYWYRQILGQKVEFLVSFYNNEISEKSEIFDDQFSVERPDGSNFTLKIRSTKLEDSAMYFCASSGDSPGSYNSPLHFGNGTRLTVT.

Only a few counts were recorded for this clone. The chain has TRBV5-4 and TRBJ1-2; TRBD1 might be the D (6 bases). The germline gives CDR1 SGHNT, CDR2 YYREEE (reference sequence). This CDR3 is built from 13 residues. V lost 4 bases, J lost 4 bases, and 11 bases lay in between. The CDR3 reads CASSVDRSYGYTF. The CDR3 DNA reads as TGTGCCAGCAGCGTCGACAGGTCCTATGGCTACACCTTC.

The chain joins TRBV6-1 to TRBJ1-5; 9 positions match TRBD1. This CDR3 spans 15 amino acids. Germline V gene sequence: CDR1 MNHNS, CDR2 SASEGT. The V segment lost 4 bases and the J segment 3 bases; nucleotides outside the gene matches: 4. The chain's CDR3 is CASSALQGANQPQHF. CDR3 bases: TGTGCCAGCAGTGCCCTACAGGGGGCCAATCAGCCCCAGCATTTT.

In regard to this clone: At one boundary the junction diverges from the germline segment, which might be a read error. CDR3 protein: CASSLGLQHVGYPF. CDR3 sequence (DNA): TGTGCCAGCAGCTTGGGTTTACAGCACGTTGGCTACCCCTTC. The chain uses TRBV5-6 and TRBJ1-2, with D hard to call. CDR3 length equals 14 residues. In germline, CDR1 is SGHDT, CDR2 YYEEEE.

The rearrangement joins TRBV15 to TRBJ2-7; 10 bases map to TRBD2. CDR3 length: 17 amino acids. Germline V gives CDR1 LNHNV, CDR2 YYDKDF (reference sequence). V lost 0 bases and J lost 2; bases outside the gene matches: 7. The CDR3 nucleotides read TGTGCCACCAGCAGAGAATCTAGCGGGAGTTTCCCCTACGAGCAGTACTTC. This translates into CATSRESSGSFPYEQYF.

The V call is TRBV11-2, the J call TRBJ1-5, with D maybe TRBD1 (6 bases). The V end lost 0 bases, the J end lost 11 bases, and 8 bases lay between the germline ends. Germline loops: CDR1 SGHAT, CDR2 FQNNGV. CDR3 length: 12 amino acids. The CDR3 bases are TGTGCCAGCAGCTTAGAAGGGGGATCCCAGCATTTT. It codes for CASSLEGGSQHF.

The chain recombines TRBV9 with TRBJ1-3; a possible D gene is TRBD1 (6 bases). CDR3 length: 13 residues. The ends were cut back, 4 bases at V and 4 bases at J, with 9 bases in the middle. Per germline, CDR1 SGDLS and CDR2 YYNGEE. The DNA for the CDR3 is TGTGCCAGCAGCACAGGGTTGGGAAACACCATATATTTT. It specifies CASSTGLGNTIYF.